Included here is one T cell receptor beta chain sequence, with context. In germline, CDR1 is MGHRA, CDR2 YSYEKL. The CDR3 totals 13 residues. Trimming left V 0 bases short and J 7 bases short, with 7 bases between. These data originate in a study of blood T cell repertoires in COVID-19. The repertoire was sequenced with immunoSEQ multiplex PCR; TCRdb's copy has only in-frame clones and lacks some. Of 500,000 or so clones in the sample, roughly 90% were seen once. This chain uses TRBV4-1 with TRBJ2-1; D not certain. This TCR came from a woman aged 18-29 years who had recovered from COVID-19. The specimen sequenced was PBMCs or T cells enriched from blood (not recorded which). The CDR3 sequence is CASSQDLVNEQFF. DNA of the CDR3: TGCGCCAGCAGCCAAGATTTAGTTAATGAGCAGTTCTTC.